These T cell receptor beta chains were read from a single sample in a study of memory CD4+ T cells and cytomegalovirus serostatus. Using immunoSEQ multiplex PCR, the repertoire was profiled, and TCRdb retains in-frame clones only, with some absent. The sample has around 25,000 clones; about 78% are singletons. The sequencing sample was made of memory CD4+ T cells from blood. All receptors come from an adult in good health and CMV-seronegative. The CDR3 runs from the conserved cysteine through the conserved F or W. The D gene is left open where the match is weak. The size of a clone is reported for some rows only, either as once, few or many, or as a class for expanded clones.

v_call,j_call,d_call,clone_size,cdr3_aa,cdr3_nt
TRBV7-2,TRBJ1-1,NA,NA,CASSLSGGTEAFF,TGTGCCAGCAGCTTATCGGGGGGAACTGAAGCTTTCTTT
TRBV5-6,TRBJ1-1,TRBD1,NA,CASSLRQGVGAFF,TGTGCCAGCAGCTTGAGACAGGGGGTTGGAGCTTTCTTT
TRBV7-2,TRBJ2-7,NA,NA,CASSSQAPYEQYF,TGTGCCAGCAGCTCCCAAGCCCCCTACGAGCAGTACTTC
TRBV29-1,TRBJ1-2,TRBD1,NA,CSVAGQGPGYGYIF,TGCAGCGTCGCGGGACAGGGGCCCGGCTATGGCTACATCTTC
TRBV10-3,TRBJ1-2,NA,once,CAIKAPESSYGYTF,TGTGCCATCAAGGCCCCTGAATCTAGCTATGGCTACACCTTC
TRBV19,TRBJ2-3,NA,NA,CASSMRAPDTQYF,TGTGCCAGTAGTATGCGGGCCCCAGATACGCAGTATTTT
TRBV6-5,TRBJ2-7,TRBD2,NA,CASRRSGSLGGEQYF,TGTGCCAGCAGAAGGAGCGGGAGCCTAGGGGGCGAGCAGTACTTC
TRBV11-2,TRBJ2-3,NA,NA,CASSSHIGTDTQYF,TGTGCCAGCAGCTCACACATTGGAACAGATACGCAGTATTTT
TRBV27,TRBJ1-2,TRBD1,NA,CASRPQTGEGGYTF,TGTGCCAGCAGACCCCAGACAGGGGAAGGAGGCTACACCTTC
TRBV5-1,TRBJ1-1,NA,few,CASSSTGNTEAFF,TGCGCCAGCAGCTCAACAGGGAACACTGAAGCTTTCTTT
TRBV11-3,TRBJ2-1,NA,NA,CASSLDKGLTWKFF,TGTGCCAGCAGCTTAGATAAGGGCCTAACTTGGAAGTTCTTC
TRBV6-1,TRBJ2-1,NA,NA,CASSAYRGGYYNEQFF,TGTGCCAGCAGTGCCTACAGGGGGGGATACTACAATGAGCAGTTCTTC
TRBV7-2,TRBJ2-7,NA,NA,CASSLAMSSYEQYF,TGTGCCAGCAGCTTAGCGATGAGCTCCTACGAGCAGTACTTC
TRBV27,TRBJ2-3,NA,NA,CASSLFRTSTDTQYF,TGTGCCAGCAGTTTATTTAGGACGAGCACGGATACGCAGTATTTT
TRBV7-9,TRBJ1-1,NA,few,CASSLQGSATEAFF,TGTGCCAGCAGCTTACAGGGGTCCGCCACTGAAGCTTTCTTT
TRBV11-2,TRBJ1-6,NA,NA,CASSLRARGNSPLHF,TGTGCCAGCAGCTTGAGAGCCCGGGGGAATTCACCCCTCCACTTT
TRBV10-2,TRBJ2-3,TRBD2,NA,CASSMNPGLAGTDTQYF,TGCGCCAGCAGTATGAATCCGGGACTAGCGGGCACAGATACGCAGTATTTT
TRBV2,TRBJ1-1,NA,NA,CASSYQLVAFF,TGTGCCAGCTCCTACCAGCTTGTAGCTTTCTTT
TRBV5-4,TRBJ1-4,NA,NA,CASSLGIPNEKLFF,TGTGCCAGCAGCCTCGGGATCCCGAATGAAAAACTGTTTTTT
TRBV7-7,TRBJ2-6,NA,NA,CAIQEGLGANVLTF,TGTGCCATTCAGGAGGGCCTTGGGGCCAACGTCCTGACTTTC
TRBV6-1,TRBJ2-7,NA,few,CASSWVKSSYEQYF,TGTGCCAGCTCTTGGGTGAAGTCCTCCTACGAGCAGTACTTC
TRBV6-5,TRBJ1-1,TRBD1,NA,CASRTYRGNTEAFF,TGTGCCAGCAGAACTTACAGGGGAAACACTGAAGCTTTCTTT